The TCR beta chain described here comes from a study of liver allograft versus peripheral blood T cells. Study summary: Comparing T cell receptor repertoires in transplanted livers with those in recipients' peripheral blood was part of the design.

TCRdb itself ran the reads through MiXCR, one entry per CDR3 protein. Among 9,000 to 10,000 distinct CDR3 sequences listed, approximately 17% were seen once. Study-wide findings and caveats: Intragraft T cell receptor repertoires of liver allografts were reportedly distinct from those in peripheral blood.

This CDR3 contains 14 residues. V was pared by 0 bases and J by 2 bases, with 5 bases between. CDR1 is SGHTA and CDR2 is FQGNSA in the germline V gene. By share of the sample, this clonotype is medium-sized (0.01 to 0.1%). Its antigen remains unknown. The rearrangement links TRBV7-2 to TRBJ1-5, with D unclear. The TCR comes from a human patient who had a liver transplant. Some T cells may have come from the graft donor. CDR3: CASSLATGNQPQHF. The CDR3 DNA is TGTGCCAGCAGCTTAGCGACCGGCAATCAGCCCCAGCATTTT. Combining the CDR3 with reference TRBV7-2 and TRBJ1-5 gives the whole variable domain GAGVSQSPSNKVTEKGKDVELRCDPISGHTALYWYRQSLGQGLEFLIYFQGNSAPDKSGLPSDRFSAERTGGSVSTLTIQRTQQEDSAVYLCASSLATGNQPQHFGDGTRLSIL.